Shown below are 16 T cell receptor beta chains from a single sample sequenced in a study of blood T cell repertoires in COVID-19 (dated by TCRdb to 2020 to 2022). Libraries came from the immunoSEQ multiplex PCR assay. TCRdb re-hosts the immuneACCESS table, in-frame sequences only. Its copies lack some clones; in the studies checked, an unresolved V gene accounts for under half of them, and the cause for the rest is not known. The sample has over 85,000 clones on record, around 87% of them singletons. The ten largest clones add up to 3% of the sample. The sample taken for sequencing was peripheral blood. These receptors came from a man between 45 and 60 years old with active or convalescent COVID-19.

Details on this clone: At the DNA level, this CDR3 is encoded by other sequences in the same sample as well. The rearrangement links TRBV5-1 to TRBJ2-5, with 7 positions matching TRBD1. V lost 4 bases, J lost 2 bases, and 2 bases stayed unmatched. Looked up from germline, CDR1 is SGHRS and CDR2 is YFSETQ. CDR3 length: 13 residues. The CDR3 coding sequence is TGCGCCAGCAGCCTGGGACAGCAAGAGACCCAGTACTTC. As protein: CASSLGQQETQYF.

This sequence joins TRBV5-5 and TRBJ1-2, with D uncertain. The CDR3 covers 13 residues. Trimming left V 0 bases short and J 1 base short, with 4 bases between. From germline, CDR1 is SGHKS and CDR2 YYEKEE (reference sequence). DNA for the CDR3: TGTGCCAGCAGCTTGGATAATAACTATGGCTACACCTTC. Translating gives CASSLDNNYGYTF.

CDR3 in amino acids: CASSLGSGRGRTDTQYF. The DNA for the CDR3 is TGTGCCAGCTCACTAGGTAGCGGTCGGGGCCGTACAGATACGCAGTATTTT. This chain joins TRBV18 and TRBJ2-3, with D possibly being TRBD2 (6 bases). V lost 4 bases to trimming and J lost 3 bases, with 20 bases between them. Germline lookup yields CDR1 KGHSH and CDR2 LQKENI. CDR3 size: 17 residues.

Only one count was recorded for this clone. This chain joins TRBV3-1 (or the pseudogene TRBV3-2) and TRBJ1-5; D unresolved. Looked up from germline, CDR1 is LGHDT and CDR2 is YNNKEL (reference sequence). The CDR3 runs 13 residues. The V end lost 2 bases, the J end lost 5 bases, and 7 bases lay between the germline ends. CDR3 residues: CASSQTRDQPQHF. For the CDR3, the DNA is TGTGCCAGCAGCCAAACTCGGGATCAGCCCCAGCATTTT.

The rearrangement joins TRBV3-1 (or the pseudogene TRBV3-2) to TRBJ1-3; D gene unclear. Deletions cut 4 bases from V and 0 bases from J, with 10 bases between. This CDR3 spans 15 amino acids. Germline CDR1 reads LGHDT; CDR2 reads YNNKEL (reference sequence). The CDR3 protein is CASSPLADSGNTIYF. The CDR3 DNA reads as TGTGCCAGCAGCCCTTTAGCCGACTCTGGAAACACCATATATTTT.

The genes are TRBV27 and TRBJ2-1, with 10 bases fitting TRBD2. The germline CDR1 and CDR2 sequences are MNHEY and SMNVEV (reference sequence). This CDR3 spans 14 amino acids. The junction had 8 bases not matched to a gene; V was cut back by 6 bases and J by 9 bases. The CDR3, as DNA: TGTGCCAGCAGAACAGCGGGGGGGTACGGTGAGCAGTTCTTC. Translation gives CASRTAGGYGEQFF.

The V gene is TRBV5-5, the J gene TRBJ2-7, with D possibly matching TRBD2 (5 bases). This CDR3 has 15 amino acids. CDR1 is SGHKS and CDR2 is YYEKEE in the germline V gene (reference sequence). Trimming removed 1 base from V and 2 bases from J, with 13 bases in between. The CDR3 protein is CASSLFSGETYEQYV. The CDR3 region has the DNA TGTGCCAGCAGCTTGTTTTCCGGGGAAACCTACGAGCAGTACGTC.

This rearrangement joins TRBV14 to TRBJ1-1; the match to TRBD1 covers 8 bases. Losses at the gene ends were 4 bases for V and 5 bases for J; bases not matched to a gene: 9. CDR3 size: 15 residues. Germline CDR1 and CDR2: SGHDN and FVKESK. CDR3 region: CASSPRTGLRTEAFF. CDR3 sequence (DNA): TGTGCCAGCAGCCCCAGGACAGGGTTAAGGACTGAAGCTTTCTTT.

The chain's CDR3 is CASEDFTGKVYEQYF. In nucleotides, the CDR3 is TGTGCCAGCGAAGATTTTACAGGGAAGGTCTACGAGCAGTACTTC. The J gene is TRBJ2-7, the V gene TRBV5-4; TRBD1 is a possible D gene (6 bases). Germline V gene lookup returns CDR1 SGHNT and CDR2 YYREEE (reference sequence). This CDR3 spans 15 amino acids. V was clipped by 7 bases and J by 3 bases, with 20 bases between them.

This clone was detected once. The CDR3 loop reads CSVGQGAGTEAFF. The CDR3 nucleotides read TGCAGCGTAGGACAGGGGGCAGGCACTGAAGCTTTCTTT. The chain employs TRBV29-1 and TRBJ1-1, with 11 bases matching TRBD1. The CDR3 runs to 13 residues. J gave up 4 bases and V 6 bases, and 4 bases lay outside the gene matches. Germline-derived CDR1 and CDR2 are SQVTM and ANQGSEA.

The chain is built from TRBV5-4 and TRBJ2-5, with 8 nucleotides matching TRBD2. CDR3 length: 15 residues. The germline gives CDR1 SGHNT, CDR2 YYREEE (reference sequence). The V gene end was trimmed by 7 bases and the J gene end by 4 bases; junction bases not matched to a gene: 12. The CDR3, as DNA: TGTGCCAGCGCCGCTGGCGGGGGGCGCGCAGAGACCCAGTACTTC. The encoded protein is CASAAGGGRAETQYF.

This clone was counted only a few times. This sample also contains other DNA sequences that code for the same CDR3. The chain links TRBV11-3 to TRBJ2-2; no definite D call. CDR1 and CDR2 from the germline V gene are SGHNT and YENEEA. Trimming cost V 1 base and J 2 bases, with 5 bases left between them. CDR3 length: 14 residues. The CDR3 region is CASSLGQNTGELFF. In DNA, the CDR3 is TGTGCCAGCAGCTTAGGACAAAACACCGGGGAGCTGTTTTTT. The variable domain in full, with the rest retrieved from reference TRBV11-3 and TRBJ2-2, is EAGVVQSPRYKIIEKKQPVAFWCNPISGHNTLYWYLQNLGQGPELLIRYENEEAVDDSQLPKDRFSAERLKGVDSTLKIQPAELGDSAVYLCASSLGQNTGELFFGEGSRLTVL.

This clone has just a few counts. The J gene is TRBJ2-2, the V gene TRBV28; 7 nucleotides line up with TRBD1. CDR3 length: 17 residues. Trimming cost V 4 bases and J 2 bases; bases outside gene matches: 10. Per the germline V gene, CDR1 is MDHEN and CDR2 is SYDVKM. CDR3 sequence (DNA): TGTGCCAGCAGTTCGTATGGGAGACAGGGCAACACCGGGGAGCTGTTTTTT. Residues: CASSSYGRQGNTGELFF.

This clone was detected only once. The chain recombines TRBV7-8 with TRBJ2-7, with 11 bases aligning to TRBD1. Germline V gives CDR1 SGHVS, CDR2 FQNEAQ. The CDR3 spans 16 residues. V trimming: 0 bases; J trimming: 0 bases; junction bases outside the gene matches: 1. The CDR3 loop reads CASSLAGQGGSYEQYF. CDR3 nucleotide sequence: TGTGCCAGCAGCTTAGCGGGACAGGGGGGCTCCTACGAGCAGTACTTC.

The chain joins TRBV11-2 to TRBJ1-1; D uncertain. Germline assignment: CDR1 SGHAT and CDR2 FQNNGV. With 2 bases removed from V and 3 bases from J, the gap between germline ends came to 7 bases. This CDR3 has 13 residues. CDR3 in DNA: TGTGCCAGCAGCTTAACCGGGGACACTGAAGCTTTCTTT. Translating it yields CASSLTGDTEAFF.

The gene calls are TRBV18 and TRBJ1-1; weak D call: TRBD1 (5 bases). This CDR3 is built from 14 residues. CDR1 KGHSH and CDR2 LQKENI come from the germline V gene. Trimming stripped 3 bases from V and 3 bases from J, with 11 bases between. The CDR3 region is CASSPQDTHTEAFF. DNA for the CDR3: TGTGCCAGCTCACCGCAGGACACCCACACTGAAGCTTTCTTT. Variable domain in full (rest from reference TRBV18 and TRBJ1-1): NAGVMQNPRHLVRRRGQEARLRCSPMKGHSHVYWYRQLPEEGLKFMVYLQKENIIDESGMPKERFSAEFPKEGPSILRIQQVVRGDSAAYFCASSPQDTHTEAFFGQGTRLTVV.